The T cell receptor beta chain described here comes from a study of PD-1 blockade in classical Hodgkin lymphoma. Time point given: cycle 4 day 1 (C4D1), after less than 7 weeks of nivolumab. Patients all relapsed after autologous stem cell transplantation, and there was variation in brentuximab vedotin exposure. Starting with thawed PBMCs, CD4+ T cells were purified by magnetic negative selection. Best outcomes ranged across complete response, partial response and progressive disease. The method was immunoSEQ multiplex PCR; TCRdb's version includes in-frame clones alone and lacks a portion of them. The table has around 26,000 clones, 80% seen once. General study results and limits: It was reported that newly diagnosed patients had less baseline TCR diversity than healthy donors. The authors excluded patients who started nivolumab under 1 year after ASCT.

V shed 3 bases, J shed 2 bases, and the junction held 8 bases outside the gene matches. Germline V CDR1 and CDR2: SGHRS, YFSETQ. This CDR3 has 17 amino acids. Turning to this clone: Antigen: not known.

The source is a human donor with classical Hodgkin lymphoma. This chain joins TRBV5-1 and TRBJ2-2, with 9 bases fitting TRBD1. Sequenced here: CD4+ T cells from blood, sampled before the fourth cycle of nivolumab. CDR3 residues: CASSWTPGQGNTGELFF. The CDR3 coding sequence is TGCGCCAGCAGCTGGACACCGGGACAGGGAAACACCGGGGAGCTGTTTTTT.